Presented here are 17 T cell receptor beta chains from one specimen sequenced in a study of cytomegalovirus exposure and HLA in healthy donors. Researchers ran the PCR with 60 Vbeta and 13 Jbeta primers. The repertoire was sequenced with immunoSEQ multiplex PCR; TCRdb's copy has only in-frame clones and lacks some. The sample has over 200,000 clones; more than 60% are singletons. Sequencing was carried out using PBMCs. Source of these receptors: a woman aged 25 to 39 in good health and CMV-seronegative.

The chain employs TRBV2 and TRBJ1-1, with a weak D call TRBD1 (6 bases). Germline loops: CDR1 SNHLY, CDR2 FYNNEI. CDR3 length: 11 amino acids. V lost 7 bases to trimming and J lost 10 bases, with 13 bases between them. CDR3 nucleotide sequence: TGTGCCAGCACCCAGGGGTTTCTAGCTTTCTTT. It specifies CASTQGFLAFF.

V usage is TRBV4-1 and J usage is TRBJ2-7, with 16 bases identical to TRBD2. Losses at the gene ends were 6 bases for V and 4 bases for J; bases not matched to a gene: 6. The CDR3 is made up of 16 amino acids. Germline V lookup: CDR1 MGHRA, CDR2 YSYEKL. Here the CDR3 DNA reads TGCGCCAGCAGACAGGGGACTAGCGGGGGGGCTTACGAGCAGTACTTC. Translated, it gives CASRQGTSGGAYEQYF.

V is TRBV7-9 and J is TRBJ2-5, with D possibly being TRBD2 (5 bases). CDR1 is SEHNR, CDR2 FQNEAQ, per germline (reference sequence). V was cut by 4 bases and J by 1 base, with 13 bases left in between. There are 15 residues in the CDR3. CDR3 sequence reads: CASSSPALAQETQYF. Written as DNA, the CDR3 is TGTGCCAGCAGCTCCCCGGCGCTAGCCCAAGAGACCCAGTACTTC.

A word on this clone: At one of its ends the junction is not consistent with the germline gene, which may arise from a read error. The chain carries TRBV30 and TRBJ1-1; a weak D match, TRBD1 (6 bases). The germline V gene encodes CDR1 GTSNPN and CDR2 SVGIG (reference sequence). CDR3 length equals 14 residues. The CDR3 sequence: CDWSDSTGPAEAFF. The CDR3 DNA is TGTGACTGGAGTGACTCAACAGGGCCCGCTGAGGCTTTCTTT.

This clone has more than one count but fewer than ten. The gene calls are TRBV5-4 and TRBJ2-1; D is possibly TRBD2 (5 bases). Germline V CDR1 and CDR2: SGHNT, YYREEE (reference sequence). The V end lost 0 bases, the J end lost 10 bases, and 14 bases lay between the germline ends. The CDR3 totals 14 residues. CDR3 residues: CASSLVGSAGEQFF. The CDR3 DNA reads TGTGCCAGCAGCTTGGTCGGTAGCGCGGGCGAGCAGTTCTTC.

This rearrangement joins TRBV25-1 to TRBJ2-7; 9 nucleotides align to TRBD1. The CDR3 extends over 14 amino acids. CDR1 is MGHDK, CDR2 SYGVNS, per germline. Germline trimming cut 2 bases from V and 3 bases from J; bases unmatched to any gene: 2. For the CDR3, the DNA is TGTGCCAGCAGTGAAACAGGGGGCAGCTACGAGCAGTACTTC. Translation gives CASSETGGSYEQYF.

The rearrangement links TRBV2 to TRBJ1-2; the match to TRBD1 covers 8 bases. CDR3 length: 13 amino acids. Germline assignment: CDR1 SNHLY and CDR2 FYNNEI. V lost 9 bases, J lost 3 bases, and 6 bases stayed unmatched. CDR3 DNA: TGTGCCAGTAGGGACAGGAGAGACTATGGCTACACCTTC. Translated, it gives CASRDRRDYGYTF.

In DNA form, the CDR3 reads TGTGCCTGGAGTGTACAGGGACCCCCGACGGAGACCCAGTACTTC. Translated, it gives CAWSVQGPPTETQYF. The chain joins TRBV30 to TRBJ2-5; perhaps TRBD1 as D (6 bases). This CDR3 contains 15 residues. Germline V lookup: CDR1 GTSNPN, CDR2 SVGIG (reference sequence). V lost 0 bases and J lost 5, with 16 bases in between.

V is TRBV19 and J is TRBJ1-5; 7 bases are a match to TRBD1. Germline CDR1 and CDR2: LNHDA and SQIVND (reference sequence). The CDR3 covers 13 residues. V dropped 9 bases and J dropped 1; count of bases not matched to a gene: 3. Here the CDR3 reads CASRGISNQPQHF. In DNA form, the CDR3 reads TGTGCCAGCAGGGGGATCAGCAATCAGCCCCAGCATTTT.

Points on this clone: At one end the junction does not follow the germline gene, possibly because of a read error. This chain uses TRBV5-1 with TRBJ2-1, with 14 bases lining up with TRBD2. The CDR3 is made up of 17 amino acids. The germline V gene encodes CDR1 SGHRS and CDR2 YFSETQ. The CDR3 sequence is CVSSLPGGLAGGNEQFF. The CDR3 DNA follows: TGCGTCAGCAGCTTGCCGGGTGGACTAGCGGGGGGAAATGAGCAGTTCTTC.

This clone was observed a few times. This rearrangement joins TRBV11-3 to TRBJ1-1; TRBD1 is a possible D gene (6 bases). Per the germline V gene, CDR1 is SGHNT and CDR2 is YENEEA. The CDR3 is made up of 16 amino acids. V shed 5 bases and J shed 1 base, with 17 bases lying between them. This CDR3 reads CASSIHSGTPNTEAFF. CDR3 sequence (DNA): TGTGCCAGCAGCATACACTCCGGGACACCGAACACTGAAGCTTTCTTT.

The V and J genes are TRBV5-8 and TRBJ1-4; no clear D. V lost 4 bases, J lost 2 bases, and 15 bases lay in between. The length of the CDR3 is 16 residues. Germline V gene sequence: CDR1 SGHTS, CDR2 YDEGEE. CDR3 DNA sequence: TGTGCCAGCAGCCTAGGCTTGGCCACGACTAATGAAAAACTGTTTTTT. The encoded protein is CASSLGLATTNEKLFF.

The rearrangement links TRBV5-1 to TRBJ2-3; TRBD2 matches at 11 bases. The CDR3 has 14 residues. Germline lookup yields CDR1 SGHRS and CDR2 YFSETQ. Germline trimming cut 3 bases from V and 6 bases from J; bases unmatched to any gene: 3. This CDR3 is CASSSTSGGDTQYF. CDR3 nucleotide sequence: TGCGCCAGCAGCTCCACTAGCGGGGGTGATACGCAGTATTTT.

Details on this clone: Other DNA sequences in the same sample also yield this CDR3. The rearrangement uses TRBV19 and TRBJ2-3; D may be TRBD2 (6 bases). The CDR3 is made up of 13 amino acids. V shed 5 bases and J shed 3 bases, with 9 bases lying between them. CDR1 and CDR2 (germline): LNHDA, SQIVND (reference sequence). The CDR3, as DNA: TGTGCCAGTAGTTCAGGGAGGACAGATACGCAGTATTTT. This translates into CASSSGRTDTQYF.

The chain uses TRBV11-3 and TRBJ2-1; D is possibly TRBD1 (6 bases). Looked up from germline, CDR1 is SGHNT and CDR2 is YENEEA. This CDR3 has 17 amino acids. V was shortened by 1 base and J by 2 bases, with 15 bases between the two germline ends. The CDR3 sequence is CASSLGVAGTPYNEQFF. The CDR3 DNA follows: TGTGCCAGCAGCTTAGGGGTGGCTGGGACACCCTACAATGAGCAGTTCTTC.

The chain uses TRBV2 and TRBJ2-5, with D tentatively TRBD2 (6 bases). CDR3 length: 14 residues. V gave up 6 bases and J gave up 2 bases, with 13 bases separating them. Per germline, CDR1 SNHLY and CDR2 FYNNEI. The CDR3 spells CASSNPGLQETQYF. In DNA form, the CDR3 reads TGTGCCAGCAGCAATCCGGGACTGCAAGAGACCCAGTACTTC. Full variable domain (outside the CDR3, taken from reference TRBV2 and TRBJ2-5): EPEVTQTPSHQVTQMGQEVILRCVPISNHLYFYWYRQILGQKVEFLVSFYNNEISEKSEIFDDQFSVERPDGSNFTLKIRSTKLEDSAMYFCASSNPGLQETQYFGPGTRLLVL.

To note about this clone: Given the absence of the conserved phenylalanine or tryptophan at the CDR3 end, a read error is likely. V is TRBV30 and J is TRBJ1-1; D call uncertain. Trimming removed 4 bases at V and 10 bases at J, with 16 bases between. Germline lookup yields CDR1 GTSNPN and CDR2 SVGIG (reference sequence). The CDR3 sequence is 12 residues long. The CDR3 region is CAWKFPGLGAFL. The DNA for the CDR3 is TGTGCCTGGAAGTTTCCGGGTTTAGGAGCTTTCCTT.